This T cell receptor (beta chain) originates from a study of CD8 T cells in ankylosing spondylitis. General study findings and limits: Disease-associated clones were reportedly significantly overrepresented in matched ankylosing spondylitis synovial fluid. A TCR beta motif made of fewer than ten highly homologous variants seemed typical of ankylosing spondylitis blood.

This clonotype was seen a few times. The antigen remains unidentified. TCRdb fed the 5' RACE reads into MiXCR, producing one record per CDR3 protein. The sample has about 340,000 distinct CDR3 sequences, 14% to 15% seen once. The CDR3 has 15 residues. With 3 bases removed from V and 3 bases from J, the gap between germline ends came to 16 bases. Per germline, CDR1 SGHKS and CDR2 YYEKEE (reference sequence). Sequencing was done on a sample of blood, either unsorted or a sorted T cell fraction (not recorded which). This TCR was recovered from a male donor with ankylosing spondylitis or in good health (not recorded which). The genes are TRBV5-5 and TRBJ2-7; D is uncertain. DNA of the CDR3: TGTGCCAGCAGCTCGGATAATTCCGGGCTCTACGAGCAGTACTTC. Translation gives CASSSDNSGLYEQYF.